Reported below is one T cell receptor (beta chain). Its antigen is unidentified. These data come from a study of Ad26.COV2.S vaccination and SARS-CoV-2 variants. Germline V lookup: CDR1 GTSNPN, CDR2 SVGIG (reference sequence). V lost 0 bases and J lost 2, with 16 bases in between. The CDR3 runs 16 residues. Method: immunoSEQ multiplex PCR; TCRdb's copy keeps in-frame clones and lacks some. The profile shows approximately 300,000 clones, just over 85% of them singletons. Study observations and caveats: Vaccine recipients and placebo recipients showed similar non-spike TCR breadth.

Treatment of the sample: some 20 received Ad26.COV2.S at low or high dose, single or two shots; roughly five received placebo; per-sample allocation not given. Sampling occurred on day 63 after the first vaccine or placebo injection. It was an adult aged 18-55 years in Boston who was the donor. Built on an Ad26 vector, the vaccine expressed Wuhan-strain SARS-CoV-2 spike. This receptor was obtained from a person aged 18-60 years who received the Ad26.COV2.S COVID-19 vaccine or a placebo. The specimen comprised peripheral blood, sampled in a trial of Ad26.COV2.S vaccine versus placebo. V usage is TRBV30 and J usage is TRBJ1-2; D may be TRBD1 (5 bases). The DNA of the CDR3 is TGTGCCTGGAGTGTAACTTCAGGGTTTTCCAACTATGGCTACACCTTC. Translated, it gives CAWSVTSGFSNYGYTF. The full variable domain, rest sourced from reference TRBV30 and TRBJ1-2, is SQTIHQWPATLVQPVGSPLSLECTVEGTSNPNLYWYRQAAGRGLQLLFYSVGIGQISSEVPQNLSASRPQDRQFILSSKKLLLSDSGFYLCAWSVTSGFSNYGYTFGSGTRLTVV.